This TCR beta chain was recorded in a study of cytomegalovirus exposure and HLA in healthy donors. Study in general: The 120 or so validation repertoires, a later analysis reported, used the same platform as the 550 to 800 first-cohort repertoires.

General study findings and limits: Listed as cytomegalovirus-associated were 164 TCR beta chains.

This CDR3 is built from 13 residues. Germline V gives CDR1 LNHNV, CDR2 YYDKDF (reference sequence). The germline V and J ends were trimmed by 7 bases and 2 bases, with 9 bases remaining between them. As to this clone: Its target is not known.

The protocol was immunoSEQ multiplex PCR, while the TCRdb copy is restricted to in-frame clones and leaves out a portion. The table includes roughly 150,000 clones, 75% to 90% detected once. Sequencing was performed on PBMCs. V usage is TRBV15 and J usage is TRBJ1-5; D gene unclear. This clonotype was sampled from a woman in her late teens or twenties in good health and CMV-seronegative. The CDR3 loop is CATKFGGNQPQHF. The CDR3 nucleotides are TGTGCCACCAAGTTCGGGGGCAATCAGCCCCAGCATTTT.